Below are 21 T cell receptor beta chains sequenced from a single sample in a study of regulatory T cells in long-lasting Graves disease. Arm-PCR with iRepertoire HTBI primers amplified the CDR3 regions for these TCR beta libraries. TCRdb re-analysed the multiplex PCR reads in MiXCR, keeping a single row per CDR3 protein. The sample yields more than 300,000 distinct CDR3 sequences, approximately 25% seen once. Time point specified: persistent/refractory GD, antithyroid drugs over 5 years with positive TRAb. PBMCs were the source of the RNA used for TCR sequencing. Source: peripheral blood mononuclear cells (PBMCs), taken when the disease was refractory, from a patient treated with antithyroid drugs. These receptors were obtained from a woman aged 40 to 50 with Graves disease.

J is TRBJ2-1 and V is TRBV20-1; TRBD1 is a possible D gene (5 bases). CDR1 is DFQATT and CDR2 is SNEGSKA in the germline V gene (reference sequence). The CDR3 has 14 residues. V was shortened by 1 base and J by 2 bases, with 9 bases between the two germline ends. The DNA for the CDR3 is TGCAGTGCTAGAGGGACACCCACCTACAATGAGCAGTTCTTC. Translated, it gives CSARGTPTYNEQFF.

This clonotype was found many times. The V gene is TRBV6-1, the J gene TRBJ1-1; no clear D gene. The CDR3 contains 11 residues. From germline, CDR1 is MNHNS and CDR2 SASEGT. V lost 4 bases to trimming and J lost 6 bases, with 6 bases between them. CDR3 DNA: TGTGCCAGCAGTGCGGGGTCTGAAGCTTTCTTT. Translation: CASSAGSEAFF.

This clonotype has ten or more counts. In nucleotides, the CDR3 is TGTGCCAGCAGTTTACCTTCGACTAGCGGGTACTCCTACGAGCAGTACTTC. The encoded protein is CASSLPSTSGYSYEQYF. The gene calls are TRBV28 and TRBJ2-7; 10 bases fit TRBD2. V lost 2 bases and J lost 0; bases outside the gene matches: 7. CDR1 is MDHEN and CDR2 is SYDVKM in the germline V gene. The CDR3 length is 17 residues.

This clonotype was recorded at least ten times. The chain joins TRBV20-1 to TRBJ2-5, with 14 positions matching TRBD2. With V trimmed by 7 bases and J by 4 bases, 17 bases remained unmatched. Germline values: CDR1 DFQATT, CDR2 SNEGSKA (reference sequence). The CDR3 contains 18 residues. Written as DNA, the CDR3 is TGCAGTGTCAGGCCGGGAGCCAAAGGACTAGCGGGAGGAGAGACCCAGTACTTC. Translating gives CSVRPGAKGLAGGETQYF.

This clonotype was seen ten or more times. This sequence joins TRBV12-3 or TRBV12-4 and TRBJ2-4; the D gene is possibly TRBD1 (6 bases). This CDR3 contains 15 residues. The V end was cut by 6 bases, the J end by 3 bases, with 15 bases between. CDR3 DNA sequence: TGTGCCAGCAGCGAGGGACATATGCTCAAAAACATTCAGTACTTC. Encoded protein: CASSEGHMLKNIQYF.

This clonotype came up many times. The chain couples TRBV6-5 to TRBJ1-5; TRBD1 matches 7 bases. This CDR3 has 18 amino acids. After removal of 0 bases from V and 1 base from J, the junction contained 9 bases not matched to a gene. Germline V CDR1 and CDR2: MNHEY, SVGAGI. The CDR3 loop is CASSYSSQGIRSNQPQHF. In DNA, the CDR3 is TGTGCCAGCAGTTACTCGTCACAGGGGATTCGAAGCAATCAGCCCCAGCATTTT.

This clonotype showed up just a few times. The chain joins TRBV7-3 to TRBJ2-2; the match to TRBD2 covers 7 bases. J gave up 5 bases and V 1 base, and 4 bases lay outside the gene matches. From germline, CDR1 is SGHTA and CDR2 FQGTGA. This CDR3 has 15 residues. The CDR3 DNA reads as TGTGCCAGCAGCTTAAGGGGGGGAACGACCGGGGAGCTGTTTTTT. Its translation is CASSLRGGTTGELFF.

This clonotype was observed once. The rearrangement joins TRBV19 to TRBJ2-7; 8 bases are a match to TRBD1. The CDR3 has 15 residues. Looked up from germline, CDR1 is LNHDA and CDR2 is SQIVND (reference sequence). J lost 4 bases, V lost 5 bases, and 10 bases had no gene match. The CDR3 DNA follows: TGTGCCAGTAGTCCCCGGCAGGGGGCGGGATACGAGCAGTACTTC. It codes for CASSPRQGAGYEQYF. The full variable domain, with the rest looked up from reference TRBV19 and TRBJ2-7, is DGGITQSPKYLFRKEGQNVTLSCEQNLNHDAMYWYRQDPGQGLRLIYYSQIVNDFQKGDIAEGYSVSREKKESFPLTVTSAQKNPTAFYLCASSPRQGAGYEQYFGPGTRLTVT.

This clonotype was observed many times. V and J are TRBV6-1 and TRBJ1-6, with 7 bases lining up with TRBD1. The CDR3 sequence is 15 residues long. J gave up 7 bases and V 8 bases, and 11 bases lay outside the gene matches. Germline lookup yields CDR1 MNHNS and CDR2 SASEGT. CDR3 amino acids: CASEGRQGLNSPLHF. For the CDR3, the DNA is TGTGCCAGCGAAGGCAGACAGGGACTAAATTCACCCCTCCACTTT.

This chain joins TRBV19 and TRBJ2-3; D may be TRBD2 (5 bases). The CDR3 has 18 amino acids. The germline CDR1 and CDR2 sequences are LNHDA and SQIVND (reference sequence). Trimming took off 8 bases at V and 2 bases at J, with 26 bases between the two ends. The CDR3 loop reads CASHPWPWLAGTTDTQYF. In DNA form, the CDR3 reads TGTGCCAGTCACCCCTGGCCCTGGCTAGCTGGAACCACAGATACGCAGTATTTT.

This clonotype was counted at least ten times. This chain joins TRBV10-3 and TRBJ2-7; TRBD2 agrees at 10 bases. V was clipped by 1 base and J by 0 bases; unmatched bases: 3. The CDR3 runs 16 residues. Germline V gene data show CDR1 as ENHRY and CDR2 as SYGVKD. CDR3 nucleotide sequence: TGTGCCATCAGTGAGTTTAGCGGGAGGTACTCCTACGAGCAGTACTTC. Amino acids: CAISEFSGRYSYEQYF.

At least ten counts were recorded for this clonotype. The chain has TRBV11-2 and TRBJ2-7; 12 nucleotides line up with TRBD2. Germline CDR1 and CDR2: SGHAT and FQNNGV. The length of the CDR3 is 15 residues. The trim removed 6 bases at V and 0 bases at J, leaving 3 bases unmatched. CDR3 protein: CASSRTSGISYEQYF. The DNA of the CDR3 is TGTGCCAGCAGTCGGACTAGCGGGATCTCCTACGAGCAGTACTTC.

In its sample, this clonotype was seen many times. The chain uses TRBV10-1 and TRBJ2-7; TRBD2 aligns across 8 bases. The CDR3 loop spans 13 amino acids. The germline CDR1 and CDR2 sequences are WNHNN and SYGVQD (reference sequence). V shed 4 bases, J shed 7 bases, and the junction held 6 bases outside the gene matches. In DNA form, the CDR3 reads TGCGCCAGCAGTGGTGGACTAGCAGGGGAGCAGTACTTC. Protein sequence: CASSGGLAGEQYF.

In its sample, this clonotype was seen a few times. The rearrangement joins TRBV4-1 to TRBJ1-5, with D possibly matching TRBD1 (6 bases). Between the trimmed V and J ends, which lost 3 bases and 5 bases, there was a span of 14 bases. Germline V CDR1 and CDR2: MGHRA, YSYEKL. The CDR3 runs to 15 residues. In DNA, the CDR3 is TGCGCCAGCAGCCAGGCTGGACAGCTTCATCAGCCCCAGCATTTT. Its translation is CASSQAGQLHQPQHF.

This clonotype was observed at least ten times. The chain joins TRBV11-2 to TRBJ2-7, with 11 bases lining up with TRBD2. CDR1 is SGHAT, CDR2 FQNNGV, per germline. The V segment lost 5 bases and the J segment 5 bases; nucleotides outside the gene matches: 8. The CDR3 consists of 15 residues. As DNA, the CDR3 is TGTGCCAGCAGCGTAGCGACTAGCGGGAACCACGAGCAGTACTTC. Its protein product is CASSVATSGNHEQYF.

This clonotype was seen at least ten times. The chain couples TRBV6-2 or TRBV6-3 to TRBJ2-7; D not certain. With 2 bases removed from V and 1 base from J, the gap between germline ends came to 3 bases. The CDR3 spans 12 residues. Germline V gene lookup returns CDR1 MNHEY and CDR2 SVGEGT. The CDR3 sequence is CASSYASYEQYF. The CDR3 bases are TGTGCCAGCAGTTACGCATCCTACGAGCAGTACTTC.

There are a few counts of this clonotype. The chain employs TRBV2 and TRBJ1-1; D remains unclear. In germline, CDR1 is SNHLY, CDR2 FYNNEI. The CDR3 is 13 amino acids. V was cut by 6 bases and J by 1 base, with 9 bases left in between. The CDR3 here is CASRRGPNTEAFF. For the CDR3, the DNA is TGTGCCAGCAGAAGAGGTCCGAACACTGAAGCTTTCTTT.

This clonotype was seen only a few times. The V and J genes are TRBV5-5 and TRBJ2-5, with 14 bases identical to TRBD2. The CDR3 runs 15 residues. Germline values: CDR1 SGHKS, CDR2 YYEKEE (reference sequence). V trimming: 5 bases; J trimming: 4 bases; junction bases outside the gene matches: 4. CDR3: CASRGTSGSLETQYF. The CDR3 DNA reads as TGTGCCAGCAGGGGGACTAGCGGGAGTTTAGAGACCCAGTACTTC. Variable domain in full (rest from reference TRBV5-5 and TRBJ2-5): DAGVTQSPTHLIKTRGQQVTLRCSPISGHKSVSWYQQVLGQGPQFIFQYYEKEERGRGNFPDRFSARQFPNYSSELNVNALLLGDSALYLCASRGTSGSLETQYFGPGTRLLVL.

This sequence joins TRBV30 and TRBJ1-4; D not resolved. CDR3 length: 11 residues. Trimming removed 3 bases at V and 12 bases at J, with 11 bases between. Germline loops: CDR1 GTSNPN, CDR2 SVGIG (reference sequence). The CDR3, as DNA: TGTGCCTGGAGACGGGTGAGGGAACTGTTTTTT. It is translated as CAWRRVRELFF. Variable domain in full (rest from reference TRBV30 and TRBJ1-4): SQTIHQWPATLVQPVGSPLSLECTVEGTSNPNLYWYRQAAGRGLQLLFYSVGIGQISSEVPQNLSASRPQDRQFILSSKKLLLSDSGFYLCAWRRVRELFFGSGTQLSVL.

This clonotype was observed a few times. The chain joins TRBV5-1 to TRBJ1-2; D not resolved. This CDR3 contains 12 residues. Trimming removed 0 bases at V and 6 bases at J, with 6 bases between. Germline V gene lookup returns CDR1 SGHRS and CDR2 YFSETQ. The CDR3 region has the DNA TGCGCCAGCAGCTTGGCCGGGGATGGCTACACCTTC. Amino acids: CASSLAGDGYTF.

This chain joins TRBV30 and TRBJ1-6; D is unresolved. This CDR3 spans 14 amino acids. Germline CDR1 is GTSNPN and CDR2 is SVGIG (reference sequence). V shed 0 bases and J shed 7 bases, with 10 bases lying between them. CDR3 nucleotide sequence: TGTGCCTGGAGTGTTTCACTGGGAAATTCACCCCTCCACTTT. Its translation is CAWSVSLGNSPLHF.